These T cell receptor beta chains were read from a single sample in a study of blood T cell repertoires in COVID-19. Data came from immunoSEQ multiplex PCR; TCRdb stores just in-frame clones and leaves some out. The table lists 180,000 or so clones, 80% to 85% of them singletons. Material: peripheral blood. These receptors all come from a human donor with acute or convalescent COVID-19. The donor label of this sample is uncertain. Each CDR3 is given with its conserved first and last residue. D genes are given only for firm matches. Clone size is not always given. Where it is, it says once, few, many or a class for expanded clones.

clone_size j_call v_call d_call cdr3_aa cdr3_nt
once TRBJ2-7 TRBV7-9 NA CASSLALSASYEQYF TGTGCCAGCAGCTTAGCACTATCGGCCTCCTACGAGCAGTACTTC
NA TRBJ1-3 TRBV7-9 NA CASSFGAGASGNTIYF TGTGCCAGCAGCTTTGGGGCAGGGGCCTCTGGAAACACCATATATTTT
NA TRBJ2-6 TRBV5-6 NA CASSPLQTGANVLTF TGTGCCAGCAGCCCCTTACAGACTGGGGCCAACGTCCTGACTTTC
NA TRBJ2-2 TRBV19 TRBD1 CASTDRTGTGELFF TGTGCCAGTACCGATCGGACAGGGACCGGGGAGCTGTTTTTT
once TRBJ1-2 TRBV9 TRBD1 CASSVRTGVGEGYTF TGTGCCAGCAGCGTAAGGACAGGGGTCGGAGAAGGCTACACCTTC
NA TRBJ1-5 TRBV3-1/TRBV3-2 TRBD1 CASSQGGQGLNQPQHF TGTGCCAGCAGCCAAGGGGGACAGGGCCTCAATCAGCCCCAGCATTTT
NA TRBJ2-3 TRBV3-1/TRBV3-2 TRBD2 CASSHRAGGSTDTQYF TGTGCCAGCAGCCATCGAGCGGGGGGGAGCACAGATACGCAGTATTTT
NA TRBJ2-7 TRBV7-8 NA CASSSYTGNLLHEQYF TGTGCCAGCAGCTCCTACACAGGTAACCTGTTGCACGAGCAGTACTTC
NA TRBJ1-1 TRBV5-6 TRBD1 CASSPQQGQELQAFF TGTGCCAGCAGCCCTCAGCAGGGACAGGAGTTACAAGCTTTCTTT
once TRBJ2-5 TRBV28 TRBD1 CASSLMTGGVGETQYF TGTGCCAGCAGTTTAATGACAGGGGGCGTGGGGGAGACCCAGTACTTC
few TRBJ1-3 TRBV19 NA CASRDGYSGNTIYF TGTGCCAGTAGAGACGGGTACTCTGGAAACACCATATATTTT
few TRBJ1-6 TRBV5-1 NA CASSLGRDSPLHF TGCGCCAGCAGCCTTGGCCGGGATTCACCCCTCCACTTT